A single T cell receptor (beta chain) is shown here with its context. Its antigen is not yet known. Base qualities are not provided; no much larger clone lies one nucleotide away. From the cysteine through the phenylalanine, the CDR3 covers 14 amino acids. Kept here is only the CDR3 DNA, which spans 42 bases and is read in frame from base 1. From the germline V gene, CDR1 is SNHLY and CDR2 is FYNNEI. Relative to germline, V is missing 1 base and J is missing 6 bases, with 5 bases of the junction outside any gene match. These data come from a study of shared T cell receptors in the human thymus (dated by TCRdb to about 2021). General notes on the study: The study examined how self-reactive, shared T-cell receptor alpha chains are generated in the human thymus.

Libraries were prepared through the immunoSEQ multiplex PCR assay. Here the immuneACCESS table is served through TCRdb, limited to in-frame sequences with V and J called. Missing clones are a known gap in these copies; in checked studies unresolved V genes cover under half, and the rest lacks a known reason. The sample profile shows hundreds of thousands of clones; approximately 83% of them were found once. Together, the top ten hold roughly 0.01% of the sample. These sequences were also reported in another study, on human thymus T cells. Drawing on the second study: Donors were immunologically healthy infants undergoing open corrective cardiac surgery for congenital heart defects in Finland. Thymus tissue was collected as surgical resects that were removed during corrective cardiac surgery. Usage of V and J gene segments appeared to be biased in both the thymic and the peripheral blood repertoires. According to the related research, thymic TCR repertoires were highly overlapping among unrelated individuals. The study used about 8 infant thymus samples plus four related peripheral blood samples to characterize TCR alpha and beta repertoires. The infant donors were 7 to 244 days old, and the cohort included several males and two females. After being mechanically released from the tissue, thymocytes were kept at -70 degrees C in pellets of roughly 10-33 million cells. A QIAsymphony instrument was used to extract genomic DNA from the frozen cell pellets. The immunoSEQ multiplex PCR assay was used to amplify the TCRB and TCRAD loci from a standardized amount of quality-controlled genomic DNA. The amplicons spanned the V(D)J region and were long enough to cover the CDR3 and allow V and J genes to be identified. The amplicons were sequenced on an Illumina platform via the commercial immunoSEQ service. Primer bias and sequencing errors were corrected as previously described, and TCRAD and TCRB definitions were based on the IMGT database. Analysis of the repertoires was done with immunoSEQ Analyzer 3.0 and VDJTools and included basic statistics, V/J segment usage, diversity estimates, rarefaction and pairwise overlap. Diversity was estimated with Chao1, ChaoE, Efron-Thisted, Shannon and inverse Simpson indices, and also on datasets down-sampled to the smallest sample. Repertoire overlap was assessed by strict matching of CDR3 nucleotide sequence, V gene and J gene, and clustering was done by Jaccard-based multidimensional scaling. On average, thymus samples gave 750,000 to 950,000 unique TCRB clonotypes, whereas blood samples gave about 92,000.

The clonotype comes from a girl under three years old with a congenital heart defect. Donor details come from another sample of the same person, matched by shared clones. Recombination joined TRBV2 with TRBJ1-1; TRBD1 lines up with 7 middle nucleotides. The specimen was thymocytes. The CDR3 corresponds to CASSEGAGGPEAFF. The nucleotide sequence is TGTGCCAGCAGTGAAGGGGCAGGGGGTCCTGAAGCTTTCTTT.